Listed below are T cell receptor beta chains from one sample, sequenced in a study of patients and donors after allogeneic stem cell transplantation. Each CDR3 protein gets one entry after TCRdb re-called the RT-PCR reads with MiXCR. The sample holds roughly 960,000 distinct CDR3 sequences, roughly 18% seen once. The sequenced sample was blood, either unsorted or a sorted T cell fraction (not recorded which). Every receptor here comes from a human donor who was either an allogeneic HSCT recipient or a stem cell or donor lymphocyte infusion donor (not recorded which). It is not recorded whose cells these are; they may come from a transplant donor. Both conserved end residues are part of each CDR3. The D gene is left open where the match is weak. Size is stated for part of the rows, as once, few or many counts, or as a class when the clone is expanded.

TRBV7-2	few	TRBJ1-1	NA	TGTGCCAGCAGCAACAGGGCGGGGAACACTGAAGCTTTCTTT	CASSNRAGNTEAFF
TRBV10-3	few	TRBJ2-3	NA	TGTGCCATCAGCTACCACACAGATACGCAGTATTTT	CAISYHTDTQYF
TRBV6-1	few	TRBJ2-7	NA	TGTGCCAGCAGTCACGGCGGACCGGAGAAAATATCCTACGAGCAGTACTTC	CASSHGGPEKISYEQYF
TRBV18	NA	TRBJ1-1	NA	TGTGCCAGCTCACCACCGAACATGGTGCAGAACACTGAAGCTTTCTTT	CASSPPNMVQNTEAFF
TRBV12-3/TRBV12-4	NA	TRBJ2-1	TRBD2	TGTGCCAGCAGGGGGATGACTAGCGGAGGGAGCTCCTACAATGAGCAGTTCTTC	CASRGMTSGGSSYNEQFF
TRBV7-9	few	TRBJ2-4	NA	TGTGCCAGCAGCTTAGCGGGATTGGAAGCCAAAAACATTCAGTACTTC	CASSLAGLEAKNIQYF
TRBV7-9	few	TRBJ2-1	NA	TGTGCCAGCAGCTTAGAGGAGTTAGGGTGGGATGAGCAGTTCTTC	CASSLEELGWDEQFF
TRBV7-3	NA	TRBJ1-5	NA	TGTGCCAGCAGCCCCCTATGGAGGGGCAATCAGCCCCAGCATTTT	CASSPLWRGNQPQHF
TRBV28	few	TRBJ2-7	TRBD2	TGTGCCAGCAGTACCTTAGGGACTAGCGGGATTAGCTCCTACGAGCAGTACTTC	CASSTLGTSGISSYEQYF
TRBV12-3/TRBV12-4	many	TRBJ2-7	NA	TGTGCCAGCAGTCCTTACCGGGACACAACCTACGAGCAGTACTTC	CASSPYRDTTYEQYF
TRBV5-6	once	TRBJ2-4	TRBD2	TGTGCCAGCAGCTTGCCTAAGGCTAGCGGGAGGCCGGGCATTCAGTACTTC	CASSLPKASGRPGIQYF
TRBV6-5	NA	TRBJ1-2	NA	TGTGCCAGCAGTTATCGGACAACAAATAACTATGGCTACACCTTC	CASSYRTTNNYGYTF
TRBV29-1	few	TRBJ1-5	NA	TGCAGCGTTGTAGTTCGGCAGGACCCAAATCAGCCCCAGCATTTT	CSVVVRQDPNQPQHF
TRBV20-1	few	TRBJ2-7	TRBD1	TGCAGTGCTTCCGTACGTTTGGTGGGACAGGGGAACGAGCAGTACTTC	CSASVRLVGQGNEQYF
TRBV6-2/TRBV6-3	few	TRBJ1-6	NA	TGTGCCAGCAGTTACGCGGCCTCTAATTCACCCCTCCACTTT	CASSYAASNSPLHF
TRBV20-1	NA	TRBJ2-2	NA	TGCAGTGTCGCGGGGACACGCGGGGCCGGGGAGCTGTTTTTT	CSVAGTRGAGELFF
TRBV6-5	NA	TRBJ2-5	NA	TGTGCCAGCAGTTACGGGAGAACAGGGTTACACCAAGAGACCCAGTACTTC	CASSYGRTGLHQETQYF
TRBV18	few	TRBJ1-1	TRBD1	TGTGCCAGCTCACAAGGGGGCCGGGCGAACACTGAAGCTTTCTTT	CASSQGGRANTEAFF
TRBV10-3	NA	TRBJ2-5	NA	TGTGCCATCAGAGAGCAAGAGACCCAGTACTTC	CAIREQETQYF
TRBV7-9	NA	TRBJ1-2	TRBD1	TGTGCCAGCAGCTCCCATAGGGGGCTCAAAAACTATGGCTACACCTTC	CASSSHRGLKNYGYTF
TRBV10-3	few	TRBJ1-2	TRBD1	TGTGCCATCAGAGCCGGGACAGGGGCCCCCCTTAACTATGGCTACACCTTC	CAIRAGTGAPLNYGYTF
TRBV25-1	few	TRBJ2-7	NA	TGTGCCAGCAGTAAAGGACGGACCTCCTACGAGCAGTACTTC	CASSKGRTSYEQYF
TRBV7-6	few	TRBJ2-7	NA	TGTGCCAGCGCCGGGGAGGTCTCCTACGAGCAGTACTTC	CASAGEVSYEQYF
TRBV12-3/TRBV12-4	NA	TRBJ1-6	NA	TGTGCCAGCAGTTTCGGGCCTGTCGGACCCCTCCACTTT	CASSFGPVGPLHF
TRBV25-1	once	TRBJ2-2	TRBD1	TGTGCCAGCAGTAACCCCCCTGGCAGGGGGCGAACCGGGGAGCTGTTTTTT	CASSNPPGRGRTGELFF
TRBV3-1	many	TRBJ1-6	NA	TGTGCCAGCAGCCAAGACAGGATCAATTCACCCCTCCACTTT	CASSQDRINSPLHF
TRBV12-3/TRBV12-4	NA	TRBJ1-3	TRBD1	TGTGCCAGCAGTTCGGACAGGGGGCTAAGAAACACCATATATTTT	CASSSDRGLRNTIYF
TRBV12-3/TRBV12-4	NA	TRBJ1-2	NA	TGTGCCAGCAGTTTCCCCGGGAGGGCCCTCAACTATGGCTACACCTTC	CASSFPGRALNYGYTF
TRBV7-3	NA	TRBJ1-1	NA	TGTGCCAGCAGCTTAATACCCACGACGGACAGTTTTAACACTGAAGCTTTCTTT	CASSLIPTTDSFNTEAFF
TRBV20-1	NA	TRBJ2-7	TRBD2	TGCAGTGCTAGAGATCCGGGACTAGGCTCCTACGAGCAGTACTTC	CSARDPGLGSYEQYF
TRBV28	many	TRBJ2-7	NA	TGTGCCAGCAGTTTATTCCCGCACAATGGGGGGAGCACATACGAGCAGTACTTC	CASSLFPHNGGSTYEQYF
TRBV7-2	few	TRBJ2-3	NA	TGTGCCAGCAGCTTAGGGTTAGGAGGCCCAGATACGCAGTATTTT	CASSLGLGGPDTQYF
TRBV5-1	NA	TRBJ2-5	TRBD1	TGCGCCAGCAGCTCTACCCCGGACAGGGGAGAGACCCAGTACTTC	CASSSTPDRGETQYF
TRBV3-1	few	TRBJ1-1	NA	TGTGCCAGCAGCCAGATCAGGGTCATGAACACTGAAGCTTTCTTT	CASSQIRVMNTEAFF
TRBV20-1	few	TRBJ2-7	TRBD1	TGCAGTGCTAGACCCCGACAGGGTATTACCTACGAGCAGTACTTC	CSARPRQGITYEQYF
TRBV25-1	NA	TRBJ2-5	NA	TGTGCCAGCAGTGTGGCGGGGGCCGCCACCCAGTACTTC	CASSVAGAATQYF
TRBV5-1	NA	TRBJ2-5	TRBD2	TGCGCCAGCAGGTCTGGGAGGGCGCCTGAGACCCAGTACTTC	CASRSGRAPETQYF
TRBV12-3/TRBV12-4	few	TRBJ1-2	TRBD1	TGTGCCAGCAGTTTAGCGCTAAGGGGGCCCTATGGCTACACCTTC	CASSLALRGPYGYTF
TRBV4-2	few	TRBJ1-6	NA	TGTGCCAGCAGCCAAAACCGATGGGACAATAATTCACCCCTCCACTTT	CASSQNRWDNNSPLHF
TRBV27	many	TRBJ1-5	NA	TGTGCCAGCAGTTTAGCCAGCTTTAATCAGCCCCAGCATTTT	CASSLASFNQPQHF
TRBV20-1	few	TRBJ1-1	NA	TGCAGTGCTAGAGATAGGTTAGGGATGAACACTGAAGCTTTCTTT	CSARDRLGMNTEAFF
TRBV2	few	TRBJ1-1	TRBD1	TGTGCCAGCGAACAGGGGGCAAACACTGAAGCTTTCTTT	CASEQGANTEAFF
TRBV5-1	few	TRBJ1-5	NA	TGCGCCAGCAGCGTCAACGGGGATCAGCCCCAGCATTTT	CASSVNGDQPQHF
TRBV6-5	NA	TRBJ2-2	NA	TGTGCCAGCAGTTCCAGACGGATCGCGAACACCGGGGAGCTGTTTTTT	CASSSRRIANTGELFF
TRBV29-1	NA	TRBJ1-1	NA	TGCAGCGTTAATACAGGGTCGGAAGCTTTCTTT	CSVNTGSEAFF
TRBV12-3/TRBV12-4	NA	TRBJ2-7	TRBD2	TGTGCCAGCACCTTCGGACTAGTTGGCGAGCAGTACTTC	CASTFGLVGEQYF
TRBV29-1	few	TRBJ2-1	TRBD2	TGCAGCGTCCGGACTAGGGGAGAACGGTACAATGAGCAGTTCTTC	CSVRTRGERYNEQFF
TRBV29-1	NA	TRBJ2-1	NA	TGCAGCGTTGAAGTTGCAGGGAACGATGAGCAGTTCTTC	CSVEVAGNDEQFF
TRBV15	many	TRBJ1-1	NA	TGTGCCACCAGCAGAGATATGACATCTGAAGCTTTCTTT	CATSRDMTSEAFF
TRBV6-2/TRBV6-3	NA	TRBJ2-3	TRBD1	TGTGCCACCGAGGGACAGGGCGTTACAGATACGCAGTATTTT	CATEGQGVTDTQYF
TRBV20-1	few	TRBJ1-6	NA	TGCAGTGCTAAAACAGGGCTCAGCTCCTATAATTCACCCCTCCACTTT	CSAKTGLSSYNSPLHF